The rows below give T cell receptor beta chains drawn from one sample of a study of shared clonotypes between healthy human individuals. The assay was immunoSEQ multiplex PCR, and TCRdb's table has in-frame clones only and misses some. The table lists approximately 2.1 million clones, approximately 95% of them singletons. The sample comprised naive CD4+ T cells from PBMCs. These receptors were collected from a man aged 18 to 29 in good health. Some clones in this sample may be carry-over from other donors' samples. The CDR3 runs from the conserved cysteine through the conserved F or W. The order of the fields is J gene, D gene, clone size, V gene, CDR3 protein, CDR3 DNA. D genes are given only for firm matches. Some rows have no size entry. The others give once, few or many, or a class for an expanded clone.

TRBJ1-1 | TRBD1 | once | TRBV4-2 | CASSQKGTGRGLGAFF | TGTGCCAGCAGCCAAAAGGGGACAGGCAGGGGGCTTGGTGCTTTCTTT
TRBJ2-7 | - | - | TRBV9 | CASSPKGSLYEQYF | TGTGCCAGCAGCCCCAAGGGATCTCTCTACGAGCAGTACTTC
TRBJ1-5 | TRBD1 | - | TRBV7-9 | CASSLSTGGGQPQHF | TGTGCCAGCAGCTTATCGACAGGGGGTGGTCAGCCCCAGCATTTT
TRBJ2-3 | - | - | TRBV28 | CASSYGRRTDTQYF | TGTGCCAGCAGTTATGGTAGACGCACAGATACGCAGTATTTT
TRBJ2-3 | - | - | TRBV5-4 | CASSLVRNPNTQYF | TGTGCCAGCAGCCTCGTTCGAAACCCCAATACGCAGTATTTT
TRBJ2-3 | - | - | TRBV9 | CASSVDGLNTQYF | TGTGCCAGCAGCGTAGATGGGTTGAATACGCAGTATTTT
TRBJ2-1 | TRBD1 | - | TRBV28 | CASSQGVYNEQFF | TGTGCCAGCAGTCAGGGGGTCTACAATGAGCAGTTCTTC
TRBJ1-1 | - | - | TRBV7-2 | CASSTGQVLEAFF | TGTGCCAGCAGCACCGGACAAGTCCTTGAAGCTTTCTTT
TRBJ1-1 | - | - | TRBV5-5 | CASSPRTVNTEAFF | TGTGCCAGCAGCCCAAGGACGGTGAACACTGAAGCTTTCTTT
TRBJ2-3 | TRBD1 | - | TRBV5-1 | CASSKGQASTDTQYF | TGCGCCAGCAGCAAGGGACAGGCGAGCACAGATACGCAGTATTTT
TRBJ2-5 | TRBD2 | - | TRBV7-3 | CASSTTSSGRETQYF | TGTGCCAGCAGCACCACCTCTAGCGGCCGGGAGACCCAGTACTTC
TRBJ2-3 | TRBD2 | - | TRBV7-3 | CASSLMAGGENTQYF | TGTGCCAGCAGCTTAATGGCGGGGGGAGAAAATACGCAGTATTTT
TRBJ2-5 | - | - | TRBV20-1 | CSADGETQYF | TGCAGTGCCGACGGGGAGACCCAGTACTTC
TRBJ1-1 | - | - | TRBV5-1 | CASSTGTGNTEAFF | TGCGCCAGCAGCACGGGGACGGGGAACACTGAAGCTTTCTTT
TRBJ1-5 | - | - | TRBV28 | CASSPDYRDLYSNQPQHF | TGTGCCAGCAGCCCCGATTACAGGGATCTCTATAGCAATCAGCCCCAGCATTTT
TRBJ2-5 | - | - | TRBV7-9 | CASSGSETQYF | TGTGCCAGCAGTGGTTCAGAGACCCAGTACTTC
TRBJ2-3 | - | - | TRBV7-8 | CASSTTPMGTQYF | TGTGCCAGCAGTACAACTCCCATGGGTACGCAGTATTTT
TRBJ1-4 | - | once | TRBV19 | CASTTGGKLFF | TGTGCCAGTACCACGGGGGGAAAACTGTTTTTT
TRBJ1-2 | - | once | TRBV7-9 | CASSPVDIGYTF | TGTGCCAGCAGCCCAGTGGATATTGGCTACACCTTC
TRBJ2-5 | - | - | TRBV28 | CASSSGGRETQYF | TGTGCCAGCAGTTCCGGGGGGCGGGAGACCCAGTACTTC
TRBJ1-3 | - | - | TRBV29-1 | CSVGRGNTIYF | TGCAGCGTTGGTCGGGGAAACACCATATATTTT
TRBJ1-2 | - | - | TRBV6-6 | CASGLQGPYGYTF | TGTGCCAGCGGACTACAGGGCCCCTATGGCTACACCTTC
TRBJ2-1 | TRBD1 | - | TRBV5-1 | CASSRDGRGYNEQFF | TGCGCCAGCAGCCGCGATGGCAGGGGGTACAATGAGCAGTTCTTC
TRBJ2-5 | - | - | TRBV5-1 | CASSLAREETQYF | TGCGCCAGCAGCTTGGCCCGCGAGGAGACCCAGTACTTC
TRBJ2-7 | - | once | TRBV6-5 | CASSHSYEQYF | TGTGCCAGCAGTCACAGCTACGAGCAGTACTTC
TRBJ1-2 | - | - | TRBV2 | CASSLEQGFDYGYTF | TGTGCCAGCAGCTTAGAACAGGGTTTCGACTATGGCTACACCTTC
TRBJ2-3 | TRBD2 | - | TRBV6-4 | CASSDFSGRADTQYF | TGTGCCAGCAGTGACTTTAGCGGGAGGGCCGATACGCAGTATTTT
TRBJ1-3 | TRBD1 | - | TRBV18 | CASSASLQGAYGNTIYF | TGTGCCAGCTCAGCTTCGCTACAGGGGGCATATGGAAACACCATATATTTT
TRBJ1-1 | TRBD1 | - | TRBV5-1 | CASSRDRAVGTEAFF | TGCGCCAGCAGCCGTGACAGGGCGGTAGGAACTGAAGCTTTCTTT
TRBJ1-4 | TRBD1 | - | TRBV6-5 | CASASTGAINEKLFF | TGTGCCAGCGCTTCCACAGGGGCGATTAATGAAAAACTGTTTTTT
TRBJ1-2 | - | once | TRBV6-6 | CASSPSLREGYTF | TGTGCCAGCAGTCCAAGCCTCAGGGAGGGCTACACCTTC
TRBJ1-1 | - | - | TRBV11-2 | CASSPDRLEAFF | TGTGCCAGCAGCCCGGACAGACTTGAAGCTTTCTTT
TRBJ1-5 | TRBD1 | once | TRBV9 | CASSATGDRNQPQHF | TGTGCCAGCAGCGCAACAGGGGATCGCAATCAGCCCCAGCATTTT
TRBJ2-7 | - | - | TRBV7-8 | CASSLVVGTYEQYF | TGTGCCAGCAGCTTAGTTGTCGGAACCTACGAGCAGTACTTC
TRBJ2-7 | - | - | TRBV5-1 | CASSSGGGRGQYF | TGCGCCAGCAGTTCTGGCGGAGGGCGTGGGCAGTACTTC
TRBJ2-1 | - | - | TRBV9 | CASSVTSVGEQFF | TGTGCCAGCAGCGTAACCAGTGTCGGTGAGCAGTTCTTC
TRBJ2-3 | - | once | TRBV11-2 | CASSPRFRDTQYF | TGTGCCAGCTCACCTAGATTCAGAGATACGCAGTATTTT